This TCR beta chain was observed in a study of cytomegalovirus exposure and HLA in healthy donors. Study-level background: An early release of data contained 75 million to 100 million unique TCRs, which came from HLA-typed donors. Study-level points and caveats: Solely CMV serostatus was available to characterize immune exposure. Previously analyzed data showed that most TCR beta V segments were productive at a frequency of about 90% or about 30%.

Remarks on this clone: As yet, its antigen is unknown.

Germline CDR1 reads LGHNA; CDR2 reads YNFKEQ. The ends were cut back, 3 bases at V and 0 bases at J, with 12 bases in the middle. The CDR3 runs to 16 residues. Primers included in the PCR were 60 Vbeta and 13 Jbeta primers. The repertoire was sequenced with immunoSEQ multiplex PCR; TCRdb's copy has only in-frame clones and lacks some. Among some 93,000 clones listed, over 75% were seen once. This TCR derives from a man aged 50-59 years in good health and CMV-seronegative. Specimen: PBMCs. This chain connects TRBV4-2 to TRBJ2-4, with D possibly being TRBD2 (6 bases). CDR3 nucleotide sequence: TGTGCCAGCAGCCAGGGGGGAGCCCTAGCCAAAAACATTCAGTACTTC. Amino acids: CASSQGGALAKNIQYF.